This T cell receptor (beta chain) was observed in a study of identical twins. A single record per CDR3 protein comes from TCRdb applying MiXCR to the 5' RACE reads. The sample yields roughly 720,000 distinct CDR3 sequences, roughly 18% seen once. Germline CDR1 is MGHDK and CDR2 is SYGVNS. This CDR3 spans 14 amino acids. Trimming stripped 3 bases from V and 4 bases from J, with 13 bases between. These data also featured in a second study, about T cells expressing NK-cell markers. That paper adds: The TCR beta repertoires were obtained from sorted CD3+CD56+NKG2C+, CD3+CD56+NKG2C- and CD3+CD56-NKG2C+ T cells.

The sequence was obtained from a woman younger than 30 in good health. The sample consisted of PBMCs. The chain recombines TRBV25-1 with TRBJ2-7, with a weak D call TRBD1 (6 bases). CDR3 sequence: CASSDGKGVYEQYF. Here the CDR3 DNA reads TGTGCCAGCAGTGATGGGAAGGGGGTTTACGAGCAGTACTTC.